The 18 T cell receptor beta chains below come from one sample, sequenced in a study of T cells in Graves' hyperthyroidism and ophthalmopathy. The source material, RNA transcripts, was used to amplify TCR beta CDR3 regions. When the TCR CDR3 underwent first-round RT-PCR, the HTBI primer set was used. MiXCR was run by TCRdb on the multiplex PCR reads, yielding one entry per CDR3 protein. Of 500,000 to 750,000 distinct CDR3 sequences detected, approximately 14% appear once; the ten largest clones hold 6.5% to 8%. The sequenced sample consisted of blood. Receptors were obtained from a woman aged 25 to 39 with Graves' hyperthyroidism.

This clonotype was seen at least ten times. The chain carries TRBV7-6 and TRBJ2-3; TRBD2 agrees at 9 bases. Losses at the gene ends were 1 base for V and 5 bases for J; bases not matched to a gene: 7. Per germline, CDR1 SGHVS and CDR2 FNYEAQ. There are 16 residues in the CDR3. The CDR3 here is CASSLGGGRAGDTQYF. The CDR3, as DNA: TGTGCCAGCAGCTTAGGAGGCGGGAGGGCCGGAGATACGCAGTATTTT.

This clonotype was counted many times. V and J are TRBV2 and TRBJ2-2; no clear D gene. This CDR3 is built from 15 residues. Germline CDR1 reads SNHLY; CDR2 reads FYNNEI. V lost 1 base and J 8 bases, leaving 14 bases between the germline ends. The CDR3 loop is CASSEEGVSTGELFF. The CDR3, as DNA: TGTGCCAGCAGTGAAGAAGGAGTCTCAACGGGGGAGCTGTTTTTT. The variable domain in full, completed from reference TRBV2 and TRBJ2-2, reads EPEVTQTPSHQVTQMGQEVILRCVPISNHLYFYWYRQILGQKVEFLVSFYNNEISEKSEIFDDQFSVERPDGSNFTLKIRSTKLEDSAMYFCASSEEGVSTGELFFGEGSRLTVL.

This clonotype was counted a single time. This may be a read error: a much more frequent sequence differs by one nucleotide. The chain combines TRBV29-1 with TRBJ2-5; no clear D. Germline lookup yields CDR1 SQVTM and CDR2 ANQGSEA. This CDR3 has 12 residues. For the CDR3, the DNA is TGCAGCGTTGCTTCAGGCCAAGAGACCCCGTACTTC. This encodes CSVASGQETPYF.

The chain combines TRBV10-3 with TRBJ2-2, with TRBD2 identical over 14 bases. In germline, CDR1 is ENHRY, CDR2 SYGVKD. There are 20 residues in the CDR3. With V trimmed by 0 bases and J by 4 bases, 10 bases remained unmatched. CDR3 coding DNA: TGTGCCATCAGTGAGTCGTCGGTGGGACTAGCGGGAGATCGCACCGGGGAGCTGTTTTTT. Its protein is CAISESSVGLAGDRTGELFF.

This clonotype was seen a handful of times. CDR3 DNA sequence: TGTGCCAGTGGGGGGGTTAACTATGGCTACACCTTC. It is translated as CASGGVNYGYTF. The rearrangement uses TRBV27 and TRBJ1-2; the D gene is possibly TRBD1 (5 bases). Germline CDR1 MNHEY, CDR2 SMNVEV (reference sequence). V was clipped by 9 bases and J by 1 base, with 9 bases between them. The CDR3 runs 12 residues.

This chain links TRBV28 with TRBJ1-6, with a possible D match to TRBD1 (6 bases). The germline V gene has CDR1 MDHEN and CDR2 SYDVKM. This CDR3 region has 13 residues. The chain's CDR3 is CLPQGRPNSPLHF. The CDR3 nucleotides read TGTCTGCCCCAGGGGCGCCCGAATTCACCCCTCCACTTT.

By its share, this clonotype is large. This sequence joins TRBV11-2 and TRBJ2-7; 8 nucleotides agree with TRBD2. The length of the CDR3 is 12 residues. After removal of 8 bases from V and 6 bases from J, the junction contained 6 bases not matched to a gene. Germline CDR1 is SGHAT and CDR2 is FQNNGV. CDR3 amino acids: CASASGFLEQYF. The CDR3 DNA is TGTGCCAGCGCTAGCGGGTTCCTCGAGCAGTACTTC.

Worth noting for this clonotype: A much more abundant neighbour one base away suggests this may be a read error. The chain has TRBV6-5 and TRBJ1-1, with D possibly being TRBD1 (5 bases). The germline CDR1 and CDR2 sequences are MNHEY and SVGAGI. V lost 0 bases and J lost 3, with 14 bases in between. The CDR3 extends over 16 amino acids. The CDR3 DNA sequence: TGTGCCAGCAGTTACTCCGGCGGGGGGGTGGACACTGAAGCTTTCTTT. Translation: CASSYSGGGVDTEAFF.

This clonotype was seen at least ten times. This chain uses TRBV12-3 or TRBV12-4 with TRBJ2-7, with 8 bases fitting TRBD2. Losses at the gene ends were 6 bases for V and 0 bases for J; bases not matched to a gene: 7. CDR3 length: 15 residues. The CDR3, as DNA: TGTGCCAGCAGGGGAGCGGGAGTAGGCTCCTACGAGCAGTACTTC. Translation: CASRGAGVGSYEQYF.

This clonotype has more than one count but fewer than ten. The rearrangement links TRBV6-2 or TRBV6-3 to TRBJ1-2; perhaps TRBD1 as D (6 bases). Germline values: CDR1 MNHEY, CDR2 SVGEGT. The V end was cut by 7 bases, the J end by 7 bases, with 13 bases between. The CDR3 totals 12 residues. Here the CDR3 DNA reads TGTGCCAGCACCGAACAGGGAGCTGGCTACACCTTC. Protein: CASTEQGAGYTF.

This rearrangement joins TRBV7-9 to TRBJ1-2, with TRBD1 matching over 7 bases. Germline loops: CDR1 SEHNR, CDR2 FQNEAQ (reference sequence). V shed 3 bases, J shed 5 bases, and the junction held 15 bases outside the gene matches. This CDR3 contains 17 residues. The CDR3: CASSFIMADRKGYGYTF. The CDR3 nucleotides read TGTGCCAGCAGCTTTATCATGGCGGACAGGAAAGGATATGGCTACACCTTC. Variable domain in full (rest from reference TRBV7-9 and TRBJ1-2): DTGVSQNPRHKITKRGQNVTFRCDPISEHNRLYWYRQTLGQGPEFLTYFQNEAQLEKSRLLSDRFSAERPKGSFSTLEIQRTEQGDSAMYLCASSFIMADRKGYGYTFGSGTRLTVV.

This clonotype was counted at least ten times. The rearrangement uses TRBV20-1 and TRBJ1-5, with D tentatively TRBD1 (5 bases). V was shortened by 5 bases and J by 1 base, with 9 bases between the two germline ends. The CDR3 totals 13 residues. The germline gives CDR1 DFQATT, CDR2 SNEGSKA (reference sequence). CDR3 nucleotides: TGCAGTGCTCAGGGCGTCAGCAATCAGCCCCAGCATTTT. Translation: CSAQGVSNQPQHF.

This clonotype was counted ten times or more. This sequence joins TRBV2 and TRBJ1-2; D might be TRBD1 (6 bases). The CDR3 consists of 13 residues. Trimming removed 4 bases from V and 8 bases from J, with 14 bases in between. Germline lookup yields CDR1 SNHLY and CDR2 FYNNEI. The CDR3 nucleotides read TGTGCCAGCAGTGGGGGGGCACGACAAGGCTACACCTTC. Protein sequence: CASSGGARQGYTF. Looking up the rest from reference TRBV2 and TRBJ1-2 gives the full variable domain: EPEVTQTPSHQVTQMGQEVILRCVPISNHLYFYWYRQILGQKVEFLVSFYNNEISEKSEIFDDQFSVERPDGSNFTLKIRSTKLEDSAMYFCASSGGARQGYTFGSGTRLTVV.

The V gene is TRBV5-1, the J gene TRBJ1-1; D not resolved. The CDR3 is 14 residues long. The germline V gene has CDR1 SGHRS and CDR2 YFSETQ. Trimming left V 1 base short and J 0 bases short, with 7 bases between. CDR3 loop: CASSLWQMNTEAFF. CDR3 bases: TGCGCCAGCAGCTTGTGGCAGATGAACACTGAAGCTTTCTTT.

This chain uses TRBV7-3 with TRBJ2-5; 12 positions match TRBD2. V lost 5 bases and J lost 1; bases outside the gene matches: 5. This CDR3 region has 16 residues. From germline, CDR1 is SGHTA and CDR2 FQGTGA. The CDR3 nucleotides are TGTGCCAGCAGCCGTCGGACTAGCGGGGTCCAAGAGACCCAGTACTTC. It codes for CASSRRTSGVQETQYF.

This clonotype showed up just a few times. This chain links TRBV12-3 or TRBV12-4 with TRBJ2-4; possibly TRBD2 for D (6 bases). CDR3 length: 14 residues. V was shortened by 6 bases and J by 8 bases, with 17 bases between the two germline ends. The DNA of the CDR3 is TGTGCCAGCAGCCCCAGACTAGGTTTGGACATTCAGTACTTC. It is translated as CASSPRLGLDIQYF.

The genes are TRBV5-1 and TRBJ2-7; D is perhaps TRBD1 (6 bases). The germline V gene has CDR1 SGHRS and CDR2 YFSETQ. CDR3 length equals 16 residues. V lost 4 bases to trimming and J lost 0 bases, with 17 bases between them. The CDR3 here is CASSPWVGHSSYEQYF. Written as DNA, the CDR3 is TGCGCCAGCAGCCCCTGGGTGGGACATAGCTCCTACGAGCAGTACTTC.

This clonotype was seen ten or more times. V is TRBV3-1 and J is TRBJ2-1; maybe TRBD2 (7 bases). Germline CDR1 reads LGHDT; CDR2 reads YNNKEL (reference sequence). The ends were cut back, 0 bases at V and 6 bases at J, with 15 bases in the middle. This CDR3 is 16 amino acids long. The CDR3 here is CASSQDGSGGFNEQFF. For the CDR3, the DNA is TGTGCCAGCAGCCAAGACGGTTCGGGGGGCTTCAATGAGCAGTTCTTC.